The subject of this entry is one T cell receptor beta chain. The authors' processing: Researchers report that nucleated cell counts were estimated from reference gene primer amplification. The assay was immunoSEQ multiplex PCR, and TCRdb's table has in-frame clones only and misses some. V, J and clone size are those of that table, while D and trimming were read from the DNA. The table has roughly 350,000 clones, over 75% seen once. The data originate from a study of blood T cell repertoires in COVID-19. Study-wide background: Researchers got acute and convalescent COVID-19 samples from the United States, Italy and Spain.

The sequenced sample consisted of peripheral blood. This clonotype was sampled from a woman between 50 and 59 years old with active or convalescent COVID-19.

The CDR3 sequence is CASKTAYGYTF. For the CDR3, the DNA is TGCGCCAGTAAGACTGCCTATGGCTACACCTTC. This sequence joins TRBV10-2 and TRBJ1-2; D gene ambiguous. V was pared by 9 bases and J by 4 bases, with 9 bases between. In germline, CDR1 is WSHSY, CDR2 SAAADI. CDR3 size: 11 residues.